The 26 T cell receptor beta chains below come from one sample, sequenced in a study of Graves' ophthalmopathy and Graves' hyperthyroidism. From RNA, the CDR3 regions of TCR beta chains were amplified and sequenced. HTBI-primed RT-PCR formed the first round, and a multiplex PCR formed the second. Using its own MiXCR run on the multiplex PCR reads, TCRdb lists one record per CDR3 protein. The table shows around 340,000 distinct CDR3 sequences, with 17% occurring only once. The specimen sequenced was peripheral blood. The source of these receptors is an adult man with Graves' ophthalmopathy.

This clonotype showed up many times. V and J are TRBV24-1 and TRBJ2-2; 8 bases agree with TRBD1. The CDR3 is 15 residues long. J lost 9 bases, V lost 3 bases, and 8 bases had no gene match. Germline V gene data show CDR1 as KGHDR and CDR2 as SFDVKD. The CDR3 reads CATSDPGTGGRELFF. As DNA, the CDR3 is TGTGCCACCAGTGATCCCGGGACAGGAGGCAGGGAGCTGTTTTTT.

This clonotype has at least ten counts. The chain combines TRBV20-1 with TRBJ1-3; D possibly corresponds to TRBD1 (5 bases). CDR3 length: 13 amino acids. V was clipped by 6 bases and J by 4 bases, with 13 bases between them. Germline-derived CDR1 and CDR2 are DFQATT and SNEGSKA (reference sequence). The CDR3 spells CSARGPWGNTIYF. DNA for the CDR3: TGCAGTGCCCGGGGACCATGGGGAAACACCATATATTTT.

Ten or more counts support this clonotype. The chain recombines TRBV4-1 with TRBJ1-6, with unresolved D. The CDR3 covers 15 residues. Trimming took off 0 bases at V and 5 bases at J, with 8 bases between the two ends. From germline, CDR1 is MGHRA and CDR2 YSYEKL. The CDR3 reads CASSQDQQHNSPLHF. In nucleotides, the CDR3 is TGCGCCAGCAGCCAAGACCAACAGCATAATTCACCCCTCCACTTT.

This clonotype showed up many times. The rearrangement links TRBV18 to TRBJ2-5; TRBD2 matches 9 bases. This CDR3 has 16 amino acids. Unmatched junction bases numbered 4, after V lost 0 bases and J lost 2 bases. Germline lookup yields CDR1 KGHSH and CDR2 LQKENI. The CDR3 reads CASSPPGTSLQETQYF. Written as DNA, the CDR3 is TGTGCCAGCTCACCACCCGGGACTAGCCTTCAAGAGACCCAGTACTTC.

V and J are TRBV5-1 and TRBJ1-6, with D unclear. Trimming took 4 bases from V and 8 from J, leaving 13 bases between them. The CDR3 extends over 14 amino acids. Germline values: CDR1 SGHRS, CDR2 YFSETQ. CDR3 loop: CASSPETVDSPLHF. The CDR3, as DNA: TGCGCCAGCAGCCCAGAAACAGTTGATTCACCCCTCCACTTT.

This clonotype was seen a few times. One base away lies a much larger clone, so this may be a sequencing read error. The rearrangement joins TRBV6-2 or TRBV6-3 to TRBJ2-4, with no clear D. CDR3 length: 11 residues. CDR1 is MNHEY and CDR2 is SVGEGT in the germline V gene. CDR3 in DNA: TGTGCCTGCAGCACAGAAAACATTCAGTACTTC. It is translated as CACSTENIQYF.

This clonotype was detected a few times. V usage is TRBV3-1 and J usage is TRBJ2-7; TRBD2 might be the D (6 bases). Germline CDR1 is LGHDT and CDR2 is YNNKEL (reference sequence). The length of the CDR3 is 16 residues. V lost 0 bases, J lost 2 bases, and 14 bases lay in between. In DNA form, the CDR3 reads TGTGCCAGCAGCCAAGATGGAGGGCAGTTTACCTACGAGCAGTACTTC. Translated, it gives CASSQDGGQFTYEQYF.

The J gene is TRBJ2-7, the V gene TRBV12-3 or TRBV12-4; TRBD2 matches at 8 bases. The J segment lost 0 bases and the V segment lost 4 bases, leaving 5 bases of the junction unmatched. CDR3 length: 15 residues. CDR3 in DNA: TGTGCCAGCAGTTATGAGCGGGGGAGCTCCTACGAGCAGTACTTC. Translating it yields CASSYERGSSYEQYF.

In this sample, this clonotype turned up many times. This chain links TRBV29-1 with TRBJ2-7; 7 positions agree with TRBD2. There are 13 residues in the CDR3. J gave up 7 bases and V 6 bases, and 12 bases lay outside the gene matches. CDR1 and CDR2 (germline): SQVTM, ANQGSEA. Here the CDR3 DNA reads TGCAGCGTCGTTAGCGGGCTCACGGGGGAGCAGTACTTC. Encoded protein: CSVVSGLTGEQYF.

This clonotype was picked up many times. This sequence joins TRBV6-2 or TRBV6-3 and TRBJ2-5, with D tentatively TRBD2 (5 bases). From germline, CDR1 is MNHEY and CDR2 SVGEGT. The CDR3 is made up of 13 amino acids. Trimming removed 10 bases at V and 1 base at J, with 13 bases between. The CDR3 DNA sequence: TGTGCCAATCAGAGGGCCCCCCAAGAGACCCAGTACTTC. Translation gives CANQRAPQETQYF.

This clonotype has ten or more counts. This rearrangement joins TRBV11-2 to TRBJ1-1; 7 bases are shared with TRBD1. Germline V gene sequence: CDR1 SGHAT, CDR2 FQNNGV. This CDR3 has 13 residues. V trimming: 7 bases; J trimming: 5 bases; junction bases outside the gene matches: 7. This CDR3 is CASTQTGMTEAFF. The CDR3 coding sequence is TGTGCCAGCACCCAGACAGGGATGACTGAAGCTTTCTTT.

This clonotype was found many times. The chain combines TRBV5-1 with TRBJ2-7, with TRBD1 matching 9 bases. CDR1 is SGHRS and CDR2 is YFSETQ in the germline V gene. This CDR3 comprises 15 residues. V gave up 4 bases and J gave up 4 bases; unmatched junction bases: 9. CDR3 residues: CASSGGQGVLYEQYF. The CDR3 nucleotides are TGCGCCAGCAGCGGGGGACAGGGCGTTTTATACGAGCAGTACTTC.

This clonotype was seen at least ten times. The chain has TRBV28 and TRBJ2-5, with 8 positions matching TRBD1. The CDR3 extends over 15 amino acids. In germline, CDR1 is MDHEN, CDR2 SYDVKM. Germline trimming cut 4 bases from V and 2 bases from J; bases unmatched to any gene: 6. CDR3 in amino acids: CASSSADRDQETQYF. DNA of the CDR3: TGTGCCAGCAGTTCAGCGGACAGGGATCAAGAGACCCAGTACTTC.

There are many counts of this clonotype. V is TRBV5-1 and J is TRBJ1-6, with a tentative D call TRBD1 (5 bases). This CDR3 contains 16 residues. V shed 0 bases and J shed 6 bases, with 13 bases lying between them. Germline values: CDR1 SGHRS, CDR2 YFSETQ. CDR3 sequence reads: CASSLASGTGNSPLHF. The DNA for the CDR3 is TGCGCCAGCAGCTTGGCATCCGGGACCGGTAATTCACCCCTCCACTTT.

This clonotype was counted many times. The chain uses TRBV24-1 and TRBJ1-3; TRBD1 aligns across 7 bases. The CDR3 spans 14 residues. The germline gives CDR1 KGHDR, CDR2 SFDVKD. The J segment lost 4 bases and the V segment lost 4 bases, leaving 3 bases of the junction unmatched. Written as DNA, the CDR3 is TGTGCCACCAGTGACGGGGGACAGGGAAACACCATATATTTT. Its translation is CATSDGGQGNTIYF.

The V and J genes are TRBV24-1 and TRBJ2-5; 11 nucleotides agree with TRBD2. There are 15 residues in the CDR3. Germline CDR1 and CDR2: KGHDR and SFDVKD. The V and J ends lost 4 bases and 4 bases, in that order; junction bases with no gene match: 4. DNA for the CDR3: TGTGCCACCAGTGACCGTGGACTAGCGGGAGAGACCCAGTACTTC. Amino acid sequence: CATSDRGLAGETQYF.

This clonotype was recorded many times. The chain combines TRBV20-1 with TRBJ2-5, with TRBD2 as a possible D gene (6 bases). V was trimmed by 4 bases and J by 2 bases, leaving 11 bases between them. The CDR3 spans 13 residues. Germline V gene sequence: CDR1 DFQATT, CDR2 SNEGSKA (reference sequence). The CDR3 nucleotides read TGCAGTGCTATCGGGACTCTACAAGAGACCCAGTACTTC. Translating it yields CSAIGTLQETQYF.

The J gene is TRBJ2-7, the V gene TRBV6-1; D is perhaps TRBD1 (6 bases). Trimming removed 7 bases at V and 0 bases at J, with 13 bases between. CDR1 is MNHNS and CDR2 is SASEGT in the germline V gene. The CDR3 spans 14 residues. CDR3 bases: TGTGCCAGCATTGCGACAGGATACTCCTACGAGCAGTACTTC. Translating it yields CASIATGYSYEQYF.

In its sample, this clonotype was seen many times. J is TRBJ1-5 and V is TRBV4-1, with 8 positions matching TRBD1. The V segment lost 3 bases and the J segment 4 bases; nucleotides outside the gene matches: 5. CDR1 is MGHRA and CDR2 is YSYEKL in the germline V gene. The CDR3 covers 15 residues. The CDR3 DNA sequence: TGCGCCAGCAGCCAGGAGAGGACAGGGAATCAGCCCCAGCATTTT. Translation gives CASSQERTGNQPQHF.

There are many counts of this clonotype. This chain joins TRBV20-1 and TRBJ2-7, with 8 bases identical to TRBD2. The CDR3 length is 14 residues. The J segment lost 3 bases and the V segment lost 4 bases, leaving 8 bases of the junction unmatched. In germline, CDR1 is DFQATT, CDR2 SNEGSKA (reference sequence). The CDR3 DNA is TGCAGTGCTAACATCCCCGGGGGGGGCTACGAGCAGTACTTC. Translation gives CSANIPGGGYEQYF.

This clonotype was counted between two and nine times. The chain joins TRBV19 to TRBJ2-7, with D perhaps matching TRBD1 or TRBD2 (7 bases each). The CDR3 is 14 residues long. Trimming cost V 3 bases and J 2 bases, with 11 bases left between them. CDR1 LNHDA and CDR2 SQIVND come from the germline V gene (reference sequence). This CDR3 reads CASSIQGGTYEQYF. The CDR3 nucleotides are TGTGCCAGTAGTATCCAGGGGGGGACCTACGAGCAGTACTTC. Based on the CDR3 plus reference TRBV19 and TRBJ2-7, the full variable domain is DGGITQSPKYLFRKEGQNVTLSCEQNLNHDAMYWYRQDPGQGLRLIYYSQIVNDFQKGDIAEGYSVSREKKESFPLTVTSAQKNPTAFYLCASSIQGGTYEQYFGPGTRLTVT.

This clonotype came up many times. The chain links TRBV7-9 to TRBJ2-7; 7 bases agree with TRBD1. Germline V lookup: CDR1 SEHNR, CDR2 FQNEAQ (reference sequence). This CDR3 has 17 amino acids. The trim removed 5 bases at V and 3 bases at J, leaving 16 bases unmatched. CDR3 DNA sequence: TGTGCCAGCAGCCAACTCGGGTGGGGACAGAACGTCTACGAGCAGTACTTC. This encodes CASSQLGWGQNVYEQYF. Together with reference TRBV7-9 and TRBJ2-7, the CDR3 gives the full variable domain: DTGVSQNPRHKITKRGQNVTFRCDPISEHNRLYWYRQTLGQGPEFLTYFQNEAQLEKSRLLSDRFSAERPKGSFSTLEIQRTEQGDSAMYLCASSQLGWGQNVYEQYFGPGTRLTVT.

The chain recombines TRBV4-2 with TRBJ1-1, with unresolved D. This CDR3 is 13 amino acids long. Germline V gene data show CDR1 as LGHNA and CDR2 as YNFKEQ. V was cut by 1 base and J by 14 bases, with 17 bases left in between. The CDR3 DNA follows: TGTGCCAGCAGCCAAGCCGATAGAGCCCAGCGCTTCTTT. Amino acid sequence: CASSQADRAQRFF.

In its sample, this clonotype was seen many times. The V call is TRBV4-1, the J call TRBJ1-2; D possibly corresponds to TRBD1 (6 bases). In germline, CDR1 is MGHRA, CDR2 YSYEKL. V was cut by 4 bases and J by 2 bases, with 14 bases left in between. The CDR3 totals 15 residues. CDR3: CASSPGGAENYGYTF. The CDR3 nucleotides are TGCGCCAGCAGCCCTGGGGGCGCAGAAAACTATGGCTACACCTTC.

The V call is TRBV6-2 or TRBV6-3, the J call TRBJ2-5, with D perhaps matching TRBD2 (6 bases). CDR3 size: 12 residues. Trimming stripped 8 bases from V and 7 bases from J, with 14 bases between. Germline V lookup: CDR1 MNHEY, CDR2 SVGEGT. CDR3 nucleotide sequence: TGTGCCAGCGCGCCTAGCGTGGTGACCCAGTACTTC. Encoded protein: CASAPSVVTQYF.

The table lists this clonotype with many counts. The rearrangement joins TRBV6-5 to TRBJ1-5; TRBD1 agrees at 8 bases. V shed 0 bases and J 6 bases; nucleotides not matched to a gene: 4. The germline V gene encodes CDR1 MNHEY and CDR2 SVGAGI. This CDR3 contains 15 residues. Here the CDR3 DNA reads TGTGCCAGCAGTTACTCCAGGGGGCTGGGTCAGCCCCAGCATTTT. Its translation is CASSYSRGLGQPQHF.